Following are 16 T cell receptor beta chains from one sample sequenced in a study of response to subunit inactivated influenza vaccine. TCRdb processed the RT-PCR reads anew with MiXCR; each CDR3 protein has one entry. This sample yields approximately 170,000 distinct CDR3 sequences, of which about 12% are seen a single time; less than 30% belongs to the top ten. The same data also contributed to another study, on T cells expressing NK-cell markers. That report adds: For TCR beta, cDNA was produced by 5'RACE template switching with UMIs.

Sequenced material: CD8+ T cells sorted from PBMCs, taken 12 days after vaccination. The receptors originated from a man aged 50 to 59 who received an inactivated influenza vaccine.

The chain links TRBV28 to TRBJ2-7; possibly TRBD1 or TRBD2 for D (5 bases each). Germline assignment: CDR1 MDHEN and CDR2 SYDVKM. V lost 8 bases to trimming and J lost 2 bases, with 19 bases between them. The CDR3 consists of 15 residues. CDR3 sequence: CASFGSGRTPYEQYF. The CDR3 DNA reads TGTGCCAGCTTTGGCTCGGGACGTACACCCTACGAGCAGTACTTC.

This clonotype occurred a few times. The chain has TRBV28 and TRBJ2-3; 7 bases are a match to TRBD2. The ends lost 8 bases at V and 1 base at J; junction bases unmatched: 9. This CDR3 comprises 15 residues. Germline CDR1 is MDHEN and CDR2 is SYDVKM. The CDR3 DNA reads TGTGCCAGCGGTCCCCTAGCGGAAGGCACAGATACGCAGTATTTT. Residues: CASGPLAEGTDTQYF.

This chain links TRBV3-1 with TRBJ2-1; D remains unclear. Per the germline V gene, CDR1 is LGHDT and CDR2 is YNNKEL (reference sequence). CDR3 length: 16 amino acids. V was trimmed by 4 bases and J by 0 bases, leaving 13 bases between them. This CDR3 reads CASSLGPGRSYNEQFF. DNA of the CDR3: TGTGCCAGCAGCCTAGGACCGGGTCGCTCCTACAATGAGCAGTTCTTC.

This clonotype was seen more than once but under ten times. The V call is TRBV28, the J call TRBJ1-2; 7 positions agree with TRBD1. Germline V gene data show CDR1 as MDHEN and CDR2 as SYDVKM. V lost 1 base, J lost 3 bases, and 8 bases stayed unmatched. The length of the CDR3 is 16 residues. CDR3 sequence: CASSLSSDRAYYGYTF. The DNA of the CDR3 is TGTGCCAGCAGTTTATCCTCAGACAGGGCTTACTATGGCTACACCTTC.

The chain joins TRBV28 to TRBJ1-5; 8 bases are shared with TRBD1. V lost 3 bases, J lost 4 bases, and 11 bases stayed unmatched. Germline lookup yields CDR1 MDHEN and CDR2 SYDVKM. The CDR3 spans 17 residues. As DNA, the CDR3 is TGTGCCAGCAGTTTCCCTCCGACAGGGGTGGGGAATCAGCCCCAGCATTTT. This encodes CASSFPPTGVGNQPQHF.

This clonotype was found many times. V is TRBV18 and J is TRBJ2-7; D is ambiguous. V lost 3 bases to trimming and J lost 1 base, with 10 bases between them. CDR1 KGHSH and CDR2 LQKENI come from the germline V gene. This CDR3 region has 14 residues. The CDR3 region is CASSPAADSYEQYF. The CDR3 nucleotides read TGTGCCAGCTCACCGGCGGCGGATTCCTACGAGCAGTACTTC.

The chain is built from TRBV3-1 and TRBJ1-1, with D possibly being TRBD1 (6 bases). The CDR3 contains 14 residues. V dropped 3 bases and J dropped 11 bases, with 19 bases sitting between them. Germline V gene sequence: CDR1 LGHDT, CDR2 YNNKEL (reference sequence). The CDR3 bases are TGTGCCAGCAGCCACGAAGGACAGCTCTCGGGTGCTTTCTTT. This encodes CASSHEGQLSGAFF.

This chain links TRBV6-1 with TRBJ2-3; D is possibly TRBD1 (6 bases). The CDR3 sequence is 15 residues long. The germline V gene has CDR1 MNHNS and CDR2 SASEGT. The V gene lost 6 bases and the J gene lost 1 base, with 14 bases spanning the gap. The CDR3 sequence is CASSLGAAGTDTQYF. The CDR3 DNA is TGTGCCAGCAGCCTGGGGGCTGCCGGCACAGATACGCAGTATTTT.

This clonotype was seen only a few times. The chain employs TRBV10-3 and TRBJ2-1; TRBD2 agrees at 13 bases. The CDR3 consists of 16 residues. Germline CDR1 is ENHRY and CDR2 is SYGVKD. Losses at the gene ends were 8 bases for V and 4 bases for J; bases not matched to a gene: 8. The CDR3 reads CAIRLAGGGEYNEQFF. DNA for the CDR3: TGTGCCATCCGACTAGCGGGAGGAGGAGAATACAATGAGCAGTTCTTC.

The V and J genes are TRBV7-9 and TRBJ2-7, with D uncertain. The CDR3 is made up of 12 amino acids. Trimming shortened V by 5 bases and J by 3 bases, and 8 bases separated the two germline ends. The germline CDR1 and CDR2 sequences are SEHNR and FQNEAQ (reference sequence). The CDR3 DNA is TGTGCCAGCAGCCCTACAATCTACGAGCAGTACTTC. Translating it yields CASSPTIYEQYF. The full variable domain, completed using reference TRBV7-9 and TRBJ2-7, is DTGVSQNPRHKITKRGQNVTFRCDPISEHNRLYWYRQTLGQGPEFLTYFQNEAQLEKSRLLSDRFSAERPKGSFSTLEIQRTEQGDSAMYLCASSPTIYEQYFGPGTRLTVT.

This clonotype has just a few counts. The rearrangement joins TRBV3-1 to TRBJ1-2; D is possibly TRBD1 (5 bases). Germline V lookup: CDR1 LGHDT, CDR2 YNNKEL (reference sequence). Trimming removed 3 bases at V and 8 bases at J, with 7 bases between. The CDR3 spans 11 residues. CDR3 sequence (DNA): TGTGCCAGCAGCCACCGGGGGGGCTACACCTTC. The encoded protein is CASSHRGGYTF. The variable domain in full, completed from reference TRBV3-1 and TRBJ1-2, reads DTAVSQTPKYLVTQMGNDKSIKCEQNLGHDTMYWYKQDSKKFLKIMFSYNNKELIINETVPNRFSPKSPDKAHLNLHINSLELGDSAVYFCASSHRGGYTFGSGTRLTVV.

This clonotype was seen ten or more times. The rearrangement joins TRBV29-1 to TRBJ2-1; 8 nucleotides align to TRBD1. CDR3 length: 18 residues. The J segment lost 3 bases and the V segment lost 2 bases, leaving 15 bases of the junction unmatched. Looked up from germline, CDR1 is SQVTM and CDR2 is ANQGSEA. The chain's CDR3 is CSVEKFGGQGIVYNEQFF. The CDR3 DNA is TGCAGCGTTGAAAAGTTCGGTGGACAGGGCATTGTCTACAATGAGCAGTTCTTC.

This clonotype was counted only a few times. This chain uses TRBV2 with TRBJ2-7, with TRBD2 matching 7 bases. Germline trimming cut 7 bases from V and 3 bases from J; bases unmatched to any gene: 12. The germline V gene encodes CDR1 SNHLY and CDR2 FYNNEI. The CDR3 spans 15 residues. CDR3 region: CASTQWGGLYYEQYF. The DNA for the CDR3 is TGTGCCAGCACCCAGTGGGGGGGGTTATACTACGAGCAGTACTTC.

This chain joins TRBV9 and TRBJ2-1; D unresolved. The germline gives CDR1 SGDLS, CDR2 YYNGEE. The CDR3 runs 15 residues. Trimming stripped 0 bases from V and 0 bases from J, with 7 bases between. The CDR3 loop is CASSVEEFSYNEQFF. The CDR3 coding sequence is TGTGCCAGCAGCGTAGAGGAGTTCTCCTACAATGAGCAGTTCTTC.

This chain uses TRBV12-2 with TRBJ2-6; TRBD1, the table's D call, was not compared with the DNA. TRBV12-2 is listed as a pseudogene. There are 17 residues in the CDR3. The CDR3 DNA reads TGTGCAAGTCGCTTAGGGTCGGACAGGGCTGGGGCCAACGTCCTGACTTTC. Residues: CASRLGSDRAGANVLTF.

There are a few counts of this clonotype. The chain uses TRBV7-9 and TRBJ2-3; D is uncertain. V lost 5 bases, J lost 4 bases, and 7 bases lay in between. Germline CDR1 SEHNR, CDR2 FQNEAQ (reference sequence). This CDR3 spans 12 amino acids. In DNA form, the CDR3 reads TGTGCCAGCAGCCCCAACTCAGATACGCAGTATTTT. It translates to CASSPNSDTQYF. Variable domain in full (rest from reference TRBV7-9 and TRBJ2-3): DTGVSQNPRHKITKRGQNVTFRCDPISEHNRLYWYRQTLGQGPEFLTYFQNEAQLEKSRLLSDRFSAERPKGSFSTLEIQRTEQGDSAMYLCASSPNSDTQYFGPGTRLTVL.